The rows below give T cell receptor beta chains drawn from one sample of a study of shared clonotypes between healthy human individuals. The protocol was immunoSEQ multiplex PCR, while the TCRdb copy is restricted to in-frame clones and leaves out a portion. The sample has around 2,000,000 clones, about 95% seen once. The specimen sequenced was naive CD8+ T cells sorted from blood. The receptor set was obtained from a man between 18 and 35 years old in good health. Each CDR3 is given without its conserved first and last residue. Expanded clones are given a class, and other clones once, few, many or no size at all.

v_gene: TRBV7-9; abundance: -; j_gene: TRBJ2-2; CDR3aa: ASTFQEENTGELF
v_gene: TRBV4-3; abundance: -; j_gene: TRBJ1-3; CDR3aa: ASSQDWGEGNTIY
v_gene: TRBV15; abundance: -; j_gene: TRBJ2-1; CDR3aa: ATSRGRGYEQF
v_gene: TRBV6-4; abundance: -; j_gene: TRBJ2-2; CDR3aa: ASSDSGQDGELF
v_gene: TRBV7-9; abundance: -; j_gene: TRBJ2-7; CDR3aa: ASSRVGTENRYEQY
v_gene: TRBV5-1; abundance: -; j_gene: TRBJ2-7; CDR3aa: ASSPPGPLVHEQY
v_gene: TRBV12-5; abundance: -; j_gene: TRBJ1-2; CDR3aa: ASGSVGLGIGGYT
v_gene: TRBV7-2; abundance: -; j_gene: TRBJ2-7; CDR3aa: ASSLRRPYEQY
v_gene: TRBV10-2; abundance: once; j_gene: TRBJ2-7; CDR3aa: ASTGLAGSSAYEQY
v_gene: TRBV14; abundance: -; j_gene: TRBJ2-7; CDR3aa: ASSHRDSYYEQY
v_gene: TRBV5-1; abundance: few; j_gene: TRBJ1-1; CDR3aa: ASSLVPNTEAF
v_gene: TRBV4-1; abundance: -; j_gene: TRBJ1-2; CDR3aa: ASSQDQDRGKLYGYT
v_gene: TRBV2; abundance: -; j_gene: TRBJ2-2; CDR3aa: ASSERQGGTGELF
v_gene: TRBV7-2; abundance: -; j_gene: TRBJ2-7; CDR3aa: ASSLNGAVAGDGNEQY
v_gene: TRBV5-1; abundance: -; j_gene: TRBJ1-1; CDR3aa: ASLPTAGTGGSEAF
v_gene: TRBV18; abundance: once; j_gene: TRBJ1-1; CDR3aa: ASSLGENSEAF
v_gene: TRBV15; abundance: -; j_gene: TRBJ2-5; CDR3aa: ATSLSGNSETQY
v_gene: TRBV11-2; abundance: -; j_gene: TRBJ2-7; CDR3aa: ASSFWDNDYEQY
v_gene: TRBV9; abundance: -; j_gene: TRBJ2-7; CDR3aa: ASSVGADSYEQY
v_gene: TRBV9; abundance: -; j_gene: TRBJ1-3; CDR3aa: ASSIDSGSGNTIY
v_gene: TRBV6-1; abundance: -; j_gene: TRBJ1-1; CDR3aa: ASSVTDPWDSWPEAF
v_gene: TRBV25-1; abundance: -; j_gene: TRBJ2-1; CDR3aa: ASSELPRMGDYNEQF
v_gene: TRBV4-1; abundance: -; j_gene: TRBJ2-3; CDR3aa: ASSQVSLASTDTQY
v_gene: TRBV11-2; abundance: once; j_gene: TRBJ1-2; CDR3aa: ASSPTGQGFYGYT
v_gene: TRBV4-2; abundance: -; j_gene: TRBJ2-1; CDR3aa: ASSQERGYFGEQF
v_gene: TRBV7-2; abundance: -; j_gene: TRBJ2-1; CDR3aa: ASSFGPGQGSNEQF
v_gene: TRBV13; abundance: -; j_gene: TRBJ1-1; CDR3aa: ASSLGPRDTNTEAF
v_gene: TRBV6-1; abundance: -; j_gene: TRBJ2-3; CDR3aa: ASSVPSGVLTDTQY
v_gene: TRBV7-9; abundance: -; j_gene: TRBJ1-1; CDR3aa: ASSPGQYPEAF
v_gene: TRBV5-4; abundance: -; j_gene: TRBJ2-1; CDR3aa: ASSLGTSGSVEQF
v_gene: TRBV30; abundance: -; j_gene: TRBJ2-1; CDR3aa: AWSPTPGHGF
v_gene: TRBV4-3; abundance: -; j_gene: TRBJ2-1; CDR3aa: ASSQDKYSSYNEQF
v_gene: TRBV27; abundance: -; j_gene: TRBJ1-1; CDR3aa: ASSIGGVNTEAF
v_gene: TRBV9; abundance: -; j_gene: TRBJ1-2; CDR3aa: ASSMRDGWNYGYT
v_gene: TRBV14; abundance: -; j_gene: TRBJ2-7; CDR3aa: ASSQTWAEGSYEQY
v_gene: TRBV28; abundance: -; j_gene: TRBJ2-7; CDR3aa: ASTNSGGDYEQY
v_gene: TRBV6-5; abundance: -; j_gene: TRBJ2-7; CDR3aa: ASSYTGVRVDEQY
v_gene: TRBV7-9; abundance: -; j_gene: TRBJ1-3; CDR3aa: ASSLYRVDTGNTIY
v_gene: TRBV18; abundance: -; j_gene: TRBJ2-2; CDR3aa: ASSRLRSTGELF
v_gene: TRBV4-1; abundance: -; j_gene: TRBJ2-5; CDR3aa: ASSLNWEETQY
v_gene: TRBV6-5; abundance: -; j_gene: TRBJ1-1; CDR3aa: ASTELSNTEAF
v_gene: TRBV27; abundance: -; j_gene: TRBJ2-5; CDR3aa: ASSLSPQETQY
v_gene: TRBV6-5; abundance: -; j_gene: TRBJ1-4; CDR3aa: ASTTDRGGEKLF
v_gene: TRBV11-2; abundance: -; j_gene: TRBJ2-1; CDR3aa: ASSLAASRGNNEQF
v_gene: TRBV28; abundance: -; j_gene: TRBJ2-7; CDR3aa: ASSFRLAGGDYEQY
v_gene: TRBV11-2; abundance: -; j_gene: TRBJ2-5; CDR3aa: ASSWQGEETQY
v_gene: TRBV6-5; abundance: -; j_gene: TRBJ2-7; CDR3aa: ASSLGRELGEQY
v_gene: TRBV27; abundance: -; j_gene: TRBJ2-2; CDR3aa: ASSLLGQGGPGELF
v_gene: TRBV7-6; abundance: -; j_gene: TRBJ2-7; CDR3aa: ASSPWASEGSYEQY
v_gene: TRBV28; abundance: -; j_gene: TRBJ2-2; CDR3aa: ATLDGANTGELF